The 17 T cell receptor beta chains given below trace back to one sample, sequenced in a study of blood T cell repertoires in COVID-19 (TCRdb year 2020). Library preparation used the immunoSEQ multiplex PCR assay. TCRdb took over this immuneACCESS table, retaining in-frame rearrangements with V and J assigned. Such tables are incomplete; in checked studies, under half of the missing clones stem from an unresolved V gene, and the remainder is unexplained. This sample has about 130,000 clones in its table, and around 85% of those were observed once. Approximately 18% of the sample comes from the top ten. Specimen: peripheral blood. The receptors were gathered from a woman of 80 years or more with acute or convalescent COVID-19.

This clone was detected a few times. CDR3 DNA sequence: TGTGCCAGCAGCCGCGGGGATGCGAACACCGGGGAGCTGTTTTTT. Its translation is CASSRGDANTGELFF. V is TRBV11-3 and J is TRBJ2-2; tentatively, D is TRBD2 (6 bases). Germline V CDR1 and CDR2: SGHNT, YENEEA. The CDR3 loop spans 15 amino acids. V dropped 5 bases and J dropped 0 bases, with 10 bases sitting between them.

This chain joins TRBV29-1 and TRBJ2-1; the D gene is possibly TRBD2 (5 bases). Trimming took 7 bases from V and 3 from J, leaving 13 bases between them. The CDR3 runs to 13 residues. CDR1 and CDR2 (germline): SQVTM, ANQGSEA. This chain's CDR3 is CSGTGDLYNEQFF. The CDR3 nucleotides read TGCAGCGGGACTGGCGACCTCTACAATGAGCAGTTCTTC.

The chain has TRBV4-1 and TRBJ2-2, with a possible D match to TRBD2 (5 bases). The V end was cut by 1 base, the J end by 2 bases, with 8 bases between. This CDR3 spans 15 amino acids. Germline V gives CDR1 MGHRA, CDR2 YSYEKL. CDR3 residues: CASSQAGGNTGELFF. The CDR3 nucleotides read TGCGCCAGCAGCCAAGCCGGAGGCAACACCGGGGAGCTGTTTTTT.

This clone has just a few counts. This chain's CDR3 is CASSQVFVAGGAGGELFF. The CDR3 DNA reads TGTGCCAGCAGCCAAGTATTTGTAGCGGGAGGTGCTGGCGGGGAGCTGTTTTTT. The chain joins TRBV3-1 (or the pseudogene TRBV3-2) to TRBJ2-2; TRBD2 matches at 10 bases. The CDR3 contains 18 residues. Trimming cost V 1 base and J 7 bases; bases outside gene matches: 12. Germline-derived CDR1 and CDR2 are LGHDT and YNNKEL (reference sequence).

This chain joins TRBV2 and TRBJ2-3, with a possible D match to TRBD2 (5 bases). This CDR3 comprises 15 residues. With 4 bases removed from V and 1 base from J, the gap between germline ends came to 12 bases. Germline V gene lookup returns CDR1 SNHLY and CDR2 FYNNEI. The CDR3 sequence is CASSVRTGGTDTQYF. CDR3 DNA sequence: TGTGCCAGCAGTGTTAGGACTGGGGGCACAGATACGCAGTATTTT.

V and J are TRBV9 and TRBJ1-1; the match to TRBD1 covers 7 bases. Germline CDR1 SGDLS, CDR2 YYNGEE. The CDR3 covers 14 residues. With 3 bases clipped from V and 4 bases from J, the junction kept 6 bases outside the gene matches. DNA of the CDR3: TGTGCCAGCAGCGCCCCGGACAGGAGCACTGAAGCTTTCTTT. Translation gives CASSAPDRSTEAFF.

This clone has a handful of counts. The gene calls are TRBV30 and TRBJ1-1; D gene uncertain. Trimming cost V 7 bases and J 1 base, with 13 bases left between them. The CDR3 contains 13 residues. Germline CDR1 and CDR2: GTSNPN and SVGIG (reference sequence). The CDR3 spells CASRRATNTEAFF. The CDR3 DNA is TGTGCCTCTAGGCGGGCCACGAACACTGAAGCTTTCTTT.

The chain joins TRBV6-1 to TRBJ2-3, with 8 bases that match TRBD1. The CDR3 has 16 amino acids. From germline, CDR1 is MNHNS and CDR2 SASEGT. Trimming took 4 bases from V and 1 from J; bases not matched to a gene: 7. Here the CDR3 DNA reads TGTGCCAGCAGTGCCAGGGGGCGTTCGGGCACAGATACGCAGTATTTT. Protein: CASSARGRSGTDTQYF.

The chain combines TRBV7-2 with TRBJ2-1, with 8 nucleotides matching TRBD2. The CDR3 covers 16 residues. V shed 2 bases, J shed 3 bases, and the junction held 6 bases outside the gene matches. CDR1 is SGHTA and CDR2 is FQGNSA in the germline V gene. The CDR3 is CASSLRTGGHYNEQFF. DNA for the CDR3: TGTGCCAGCAGCTTAAGGACGGGAGGGCACTACAATGAGCAGTTCTTC. Together with reference TRBV7-2 and TRBJ2-1, the CDR3 gives the full variable domain: GAGVSQSPSNKVTEKGKDVELRCDPISGHTALYWYRQSLGQGLEFLIYFQGNSAPDKSGLPSDRFSAERTGGSVSTLTIQRTQQEDSAVYLCASSLRTGGHYNEQFFGPGTRLTVL.

This clone was observed a single time. J is TRBJ2-2 and V is TRBV7-9; TRBD2 might be the D (6 bases). V lost 4 bases, J lost 5 bases, and 14 bases lay in between. This CDR3 has 15 residues. Germline CDR1 is SEHNR and CDR2 is FQNEAQ (reference sequence). In DNA, the CDR3 is TGTGCCAGCAGCTACACCGGGGGAGGTACCGGGGAGCTGTTTTTT. This encodes CASSYTGGGTGELFF.

This clone has a count of ten or more. The chain joins TRBV27 to TRBJ2-7, with D tentatively TRBD1 (5 bases). This CDR3 has 15 amino acids. CDR1 is MNHEY, CDR2 SMNVEV, per germline (reference sequence). V was clipped by 3 bases and J by 3 bases, with 15 bases between them. The CDR3 here is CASSFDIHRSYEQYF. Here the CDR3 DNA reads TGTGCCAGCAGTTTCGATATTCACAGGAGCTACGAGCAGTACTTC.

The chain combines TRBV11-2 with TRBJ2-1; TRBD2 might be the D (5 bases). V lost 6 bases to trimming and J lost 2 bases, with 17 bases between them. Per germline, CDR1 SGHAT and CDR2 FQNNGV. The CDR3 sequence is 16 residues long. CDR3 coding DNA: TGTGCCAGCAGGCCGCCCGGGGTAAGGGCCTACAATGAGCAGTTCTTC. This encodes CASRPPGVRAYNEQFF.

This sequence joins TRBV28 and TRBJ1-5, with D perhaps TRBD1 (5 bases). Trimming removed 7 bases from V and 0 bases from J, with 19 bases in between. This CDR3 comprises 17 residues. CDR1 and CDR2 (germline): MDHEN, SYDVKM. In nucleotides, the CDR3 is TGTGCCAGCACTTCGGGGGGATGGGCGGCTAGCAATCAGCCCCAGCATTTT. It yields the protein CASTSGGWAASNQPQHF.

This chain uses TRBV18 with TRBJ1-4, with 9 nucleotides matching TRBD1. CDR1 and CDR2 from the germline V gene are KGHSH and LQKENI. The CDR3 spans 14 residues. With V trimmed by 3 bases and J by 8 bases, 4 bases remained unmatched. Written as DNA, the CDR3 is TGTGCCAGCTCACCGGACAGGGGTGGCGAAAAACTGTTTTTT. This codes for CASSPDRGGEKLFF.

The chain employs TRBV7-8 and TRBJ1-5; 9 nucleotides line up with TRBD1. The CDR3 contains 16 residues. Germline V CDR1 and CDR2: SGHVS, FQNEAQ. Trimming took 4 bases from V and 4 from J; bases not matched to a gene: 8. CDR3: CASSSYGQGQNQPQHF. As DNA, the CDR3 is TGTGCCAGCAGCTCATACGGACAGGGGCAAAATCAGCCCCAGCATTTT. The full variable domain, its missing parts supplied by reference TRBV7-8 and TRBJ1-5, is GAGVSQSPRYKVAKRGQDVALRCDPISGHVSLFWYQQALGQGPEFLTYFQNEAQLDKSGLPSDRFFAERPEGSVSTLKIQRTQQEDSAVYLCASSSYGQGQNQPQHFGDGTRLSIL.

V usage is TRBV6-6 and J usage is TRBJ1-4, with D perhaps matching TRBD1 (5 bases). This CDR3 has 13 residues. Trimming left V 2 bases short and J 8 bases short, with 9 bases between. In germline, CDR1 is MNHNY, CDR2 SVGAGI (reference sequence). Written as DNA, the CDR3 is TGTGCCAGCAGTTACAGGGGCCGGGAAAAACTGTTTTTT. The encoded protein is CASSYRGREKLFF.

This clone was observed a few times. The V call is TRBV30, the J call TRBJ1-2, with 8 bases fitting TRBD1. This CDR3 comprises 17 residues. V gave up 2 bases and J gave up 5 bases; unmatched junction bases: 16. The germline V gene has CDR1 GTSNPN and CDR2 SVGIG (reference sequence). The CDR3 bases are TGTGCCTGGAGTTCCACGGGACGACAGGGGAACCTTTATGGCTACACCTTC. This encodes CAWSSTGRQGNLYGYTF.